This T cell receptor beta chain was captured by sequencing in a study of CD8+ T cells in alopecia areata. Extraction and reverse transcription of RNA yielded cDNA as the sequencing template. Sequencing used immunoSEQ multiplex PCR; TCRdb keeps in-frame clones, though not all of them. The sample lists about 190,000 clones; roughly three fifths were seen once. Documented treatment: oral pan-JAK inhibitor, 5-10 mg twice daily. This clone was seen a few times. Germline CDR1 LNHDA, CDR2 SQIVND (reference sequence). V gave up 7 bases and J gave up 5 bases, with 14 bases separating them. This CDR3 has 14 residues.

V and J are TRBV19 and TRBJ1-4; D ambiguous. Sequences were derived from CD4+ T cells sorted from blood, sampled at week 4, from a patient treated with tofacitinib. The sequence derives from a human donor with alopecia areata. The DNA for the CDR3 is TGTGCCAGTAAGCTACCAGGAGGAAATGAAAAACTGTTTTTT. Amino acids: CASKLPGGNEKLFF. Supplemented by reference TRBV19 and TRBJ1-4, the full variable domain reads DGGITQSPKYLFRKEGQNVTLSCEQNLNHDAMYWYRQDPGQGLRLIYYSQIVNDFQKGDIAEGYSVSREKKESFPLTVTSAQKNPTAFYLCASKLPGGNEKLFFGSGTQLSVL.